These 6 T cell receptor beta chains originate from one sample sequenced in a study of patients and donors after allogeneic stem cell transplantation. TCRdb called the RT-PCR reads again in MiXCR, with one record for every CDR3 protein. The sample has about 90,000 distinct CDR3 sequences; around 48% are singletons. The sequenced material came from blood, either unsorted or a sorted T cell fraction (not recorded which). The source is a human donor who was either an allogeneic HSCT recipient or a stem cell or donor lymphocyte infusion donor (not recorded which). It is not recorded whose cells these are; they may come from a transplant donor.

The chain combines TRBV7-9 with TRBJ2-4; 9 bases match TRBD1. Germline values: CDR1 SEHNR, CDR2 FQNEAQ (reference sequence). V shed 5 bases and J 0 bases; nucleotides not matched to a gene: 5. The CDR3 is made up of 16 amino acids. CDR3 sequence reads: CASSTGTGPAKNIQYF. CDR3 in DNA: TGTGCCAGCAGCACCGGGACAGGGCCAGCCAAAAACATTCAGTACTTC.

V gene TRBV6-6 combines with J gene TRBJ2-2, with D possibly TRBD1 on 6 matching bases. The V gene's germline CDR1 is MNHNY and CDR2 SVGAGI (reference sequence). Deletions cut 7 bases from V and 6 bases from J, with 12 bases between. CDR3 length equals 13 residues. The CDR3 nucleotides read TGTGCCAGCACCCAAGAGGGGGCCGGGGAGCTGTTTTTT. Protein sequence: CASTQEGAGELFF.

The CDR3 nucleotides read TGTGCCTGGGGTCGGAGAAATTCACCCCTCCACTTT. It encodes CAWGRRNSPLHF. The chain has TRBV30 and TRBJ1-6; unclear D gene. Germline V gene data show CDR1 as GTSNPN and CDR2 as SVGIG (reference sequence). Trimming cost V 5 bases and J 7 bases, with 9 bases left between them. The CDR3 length is 12 residues. Full variable domain (remainder filled in from reference TRBV30 and TRBJ1-6): SQTIHQWPATLVQPVGSPLSLECTVEGTSNPNLYWYRQAAGRGLQLLFYSVGIGQISSEVPQNLSASRPQDRQFILSSKKLLLSDSGFYLCAWGRRNSPLHFGNGTRLTVT.

This chain links TRBV20-1 with TRBJ1-2; TRBD1 might be the D (6 bases). The V gene's germline CDR1 is DFQATT and CDR2 SNEGSKA (reference sequence). Trimming removed 4 bases from V and 4 bases from J, with 16 bases in between. The CDR3 sequence is 14 residues long. This CDR3 reads CSATLQQGPYGYTF. CDR3 DNA sequence: TGCAGTGCTACCCTCCAACAGGGTCCCTATGGCTACACCTTC.

The V and J genes are TRBV6-5 and TRBJ2-7; 7 bases agree with TRBD2. The V and J ends lost 7 bases and 4 bases, in that order; junction bases with no gene match: 13. The CDR3 totals 15 residues. CDR1 and CDR2 (germline): MNHEY, SVGAGI. For the CDR3, the DNA is TGTGCCAGCATCCTGGGAGCGGGGCGTTGGTACGAGCAGTACTTC. Translating it yields CASILGAGRWYEQYF.

Ten or more counts support this clonotype. The J gene is TRBJ1-4, the V gene TRBV12-3 or TRBV12-4; no clear D. The V end lost 6 bases, the J end lost 0 bases, and 11 bases lay between the germline ends. CDR3 length: 15 amino acids. The CDR3 reads CASRPDTATNEKLFF. CDR3 DNA sequence: TGTGCCAGCAGACCCGACACTGCAACTAATGAAAAACTGTTTTTT.